The 7 T cell receptor beta chains below all came from one sample that was sequenced in a study of cytomegalovirus exposure and HLA in healthy donors. Vbeta (60) and Jbeta (13) primers were used in the PCR. Sequenced by immunoSEQ multiplex PCR; TCRdb stores in-frame clones only, minus some. The data show approximately 210,000 clones, with 85% to 90% seen just once and around 1.4% held by the top ten. The source material was PBMCs. These receptors all come from a man aged 30 to 39 in good health and CMV-seronegative.

This clone showed up just once. This same CDR3 is encoded by further DNA sequences in the sample. This chain connects TRBV6-5 to TRBJ1-2; perhaps TRBD1 as D (5 bases). Germline values: CDR1 MNHEY, CDR2 SVGAGI. V was pared by 6 bases and J by 1 base, with 9 bases between. The CDR3 has 13 residues. CDR3 in amino acids: CASSRDSNYGYTF. CDR3 in DNA: TGTGCCAGCAGCCGAGACAGTAACTATGGCTACACCTTC.

The J gene is TRBJ2-5, the V gene TRBV4-3; 8 positions match TRBD1. The CDR3 has 15 amino acids. The ends lost 3 bases at V and 1 base at J; junction bases unmatched: 4. Germline-derived CDR1 and CDR2 are LGHNA and YSLEER. CDR3 region: CASSQDREIQETQYF. In nucleotides, the CDR3 is TGCGCCAGCAGCCAGGACAGGGAGATCCAAGAGACCCAGTACTTC.

The chain carries TRBV6-1 and TRBJ1-2; D may be TRBD1 (5 bases). The CDR3 runs 12 residues. Trimming took off 7 bases at V and 5 bases at J, with 11 bases between the two ends. Germline loops: CDR1 MNHNS, CDR2 SASEGT. The CDR3, as DNA: TGTGCCAGCACCTGGACAAGTTATGGCTACACCTTC. Translating gives CASTWTSYGYTF.

V is TRBV27 and J is TRBJ1-4, with D perhaps TRBD1 (5 bases). The CDR3 has 14 residues. Trimming cost V 2 bases and J 4 bases, with 8 bases left between them. CDR1 is MNHEY and CDR2 is SMNVEV in the germline V gene (reference sequence). This CDR3 reads CASSLDQGNEKLFF. CDR3 bases: TGTGCCAGCAGTTTAGACCAGGGTAATGAAAAACTGTTTTTT.

J is TRBJ2-7 and V is TRBV11-2; TRBD1 is a possible D gene (6 bases). The ends were cut back, 1 base at V and 2 bases at J, with 9 bases in the middle. Germline assignment: CDR1 SGHAT and CDR2 FQNNGV. This CDR3 spans 14 amino acids. Here the CDR3 reads CASSLGEGAYEQYF. CDR3 coding DNA: TGTGCCAGCAGCTTAGGTGAGGGGGCCTACGAGCAGTACTTC.

The rearrangement uses TRBV5-8 and TRBJ2-1, with 8 bases fitting TRBD2. The CDR3 is 15 amino acids. Trimming took 4 bases from V and 4 from J; bases not matched to a gene: 7. CDR1 is SGHTS and CDR2 is YDEGEE in the germline V gene. The CDR3 loop is CASSPGLVPYNEQFF. The CDR3 nucleotides read TGTGCCAGCAGCCCGGGACTAGTCCCGTACAATGAGCAGTTCTTC. The whole variable domain, remainder taken from reference TRBV5-8 and TRBJ2-1, is EAGVTQSPTHLIKTRGQQATLRCSPISGHTSVYWYQQALGLGLQFLLWYDEGEERNRGNFPPRFSGRQFPNYSSELNVNALELEDSALYLCASSPGLVPYNEQFFGPGTRLTVL.

The V gene is TRBV28, the J gene TRBJ2-7, with TRBD1 matching 8 bases. Germline CDR1 and CDR2: MDHEN and SYDVKM. The CDR3 is 14 amino acids. Trimming at V came to 5 bases and at J to 6 bases, leaving 9 bases not matched to a gene. In DNA, the CDR3 is TGTGCCAGCAGTCCGAGGGACAGGACGGGCGAGCAGTACTTC. It translates to CASSPRDRTGEQYF.